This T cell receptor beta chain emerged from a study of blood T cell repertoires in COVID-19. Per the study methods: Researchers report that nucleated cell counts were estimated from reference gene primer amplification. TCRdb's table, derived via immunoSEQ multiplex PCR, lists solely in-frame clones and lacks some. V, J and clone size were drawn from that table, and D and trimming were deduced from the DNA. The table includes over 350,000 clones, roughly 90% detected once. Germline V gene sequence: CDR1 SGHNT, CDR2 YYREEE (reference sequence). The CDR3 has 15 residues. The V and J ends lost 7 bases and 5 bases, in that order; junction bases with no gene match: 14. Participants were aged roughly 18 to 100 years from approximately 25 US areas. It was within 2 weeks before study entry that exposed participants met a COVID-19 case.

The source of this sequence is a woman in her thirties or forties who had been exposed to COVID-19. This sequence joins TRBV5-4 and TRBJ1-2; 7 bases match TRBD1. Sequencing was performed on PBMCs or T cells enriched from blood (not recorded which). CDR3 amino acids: CASGLDRDRRYGYTF. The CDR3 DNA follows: TGTGCCAGCGGCCTTGACAGGGATCGTCGTTATGGCTACACCTTC.